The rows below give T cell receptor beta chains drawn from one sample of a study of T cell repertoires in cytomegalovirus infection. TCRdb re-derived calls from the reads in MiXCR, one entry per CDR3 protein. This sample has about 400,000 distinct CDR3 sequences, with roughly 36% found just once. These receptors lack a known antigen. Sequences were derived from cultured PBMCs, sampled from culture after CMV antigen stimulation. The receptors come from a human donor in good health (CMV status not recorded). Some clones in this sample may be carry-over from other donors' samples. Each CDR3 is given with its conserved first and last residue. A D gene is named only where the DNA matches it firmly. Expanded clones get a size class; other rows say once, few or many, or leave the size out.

CDR3aa: CASSLGSASNQPQHF
CDR3nt: TGTGCCAGCAGCTTAGGGTCAGCGAGCAATCAGCCCCAGCATTTT
j_gene: TRBJ1-5
v_gene: TRBV7-6
d_gene: NA
abundance: NA

CDR3aa: CASSPWGRTRGYNEQFF
CDR3nt: TGTGCCAGCAGCCCTTGGGGTAGGACTAGGGGTTACAATGAGCAGTTCTTC
j_gene: TRBJ2-1
v_gene: TRBV7-2
d_gene: TRBD2
abundance: few

CDR3aa: CASSQVRNEQFF
CDR3nt: TGCGCCAGCAGCCAAGTCCGAAATGAGCAGTTCTTC
j_gene: TRBJ2-1
v_gene: TRBV4-1
d_gene: NA
abundance: NA

CDR3aa: CASSQGSSGSHEQYF
CDR3nt: TGTGCCAGCAGCCAAGGGTCTAGCGGGAGTCACGAGCAGTACTTC
j_gene: TRBJ2-7
v_gene: TRBV4-2
d_gene: TRBD2
abundance: few

CDR3aa: CASREGVPKGEQFF
CDR3nt: TGTGCCAGCAGGGAGGGAGTCCCTAAAGGTGAGCAGTTCTTC
j_gene: TRBJ2-1
v_gene: TRBV6-1
d_gene: NA
abundance: many

CDR3aa: CASSGGPWSSYEQYF
CDR3nt: TGTGCCAGCAGCGGCGGACCTTGGAGCTCCTACGAGCAGTACTTC
j_gene: TRBJ2-7
v_gene: TRBV5-6
d_gene: NA
abundance: NA

CDR3aa: CASSEQPAGANVLTF
CDR3nt: TGTGCCAGCAGTGAACAGCCGGCTGGGGCCAACGTCCTGACTTTC
j_gene: TRBJ2-6
v_gene: TRBV2
d_gene: NA
abundance: NA

CDR3aa: CASSSQDRQIGGYTF
CDR3nt: TGTGCCAGCAGTTCCCAGGACAGGCAAATCGGGGGCTACACCTTC
j_gene: TRBJ1-2
v_gene: TRBV12-3/TRBV12-4
d_gene: TRBD1
abundance: NA

CDR3aa: CASSLEVSRTGNSPLHF
CDR3nt: TGTGCCAGCAGCTTAGAAGTGTCAAGGACGGGTAATTCACCCCTCCACTTT
j_gene: TRBJ1-6
v_gene: TRBV7-8
d_gene: NA
abundance: many

CDR3aa: CASSQQAGGLETQYF
CDR3nt: TGTGCCAGCAGCCAGCAAGCGGGAGGGTTAGAGACCCAGTACTTC
j_gene: TRBJ2-5
v_gene: TRBV11-3
d_gene: TRBD2
abundance: NA

CDR3aa: CSAYSGSGGNIQYF
CDR3nt: TGCAGTGCATACAGCGGGAGCGGAGGAAACATTCAGTACTTC
j_gene: TRBJ2-4
v_gene: TRBV20-1
d_gene: TRBD2
abundance: NA